Below, 17 T cell receptor beta chains from the same sample are listed, as sequenced in a study of cytomegalovirus exposure and HLA in healthy donors. Profiling relied on immunoSEQ multiplex PCR, and the TCRdb table lists in-frame clones only, not all of them. The data contain 150,000 to 200,000 clones, approximately 87% of them seen just once; the ten biggest clones take up roughly 1.4%. The sample consisted of PBMCs. The receptors come from a woman aged 25-40 years in good health and CMV-seronegative.

The chain uses TRBV6-1 and TRBJ2-1; D gene unclear. Germline assignment: CDR1 MNHNS and CDR2 SASEGT. CDR3 size: 12 residues. The V and J ends lost 4 bases and 15 bases respectively, with 16 bases between them. The CDR3 is CASSGYSRVGFF. CDR3 in DNA: TGTGCCAGCAGTGGCTACAGCCGTGTTGGGTTCTTC.

J is TRBJ1-2 and V is TRBV30; TRBD1 matches 7 bases. CDR1 and CDR2 from the germline V gene are GTSNPN and SVGIG (reference sequence). This CDR3 has 12 amino acids. V lost 2 bases and J lost 8; bases outside the gene matches: 5. CDR3 DNA sequence: TGTGCCTGGAGTCCGACAGGGACCGGCTACACCTTC. Translated: CAWSPTGTGYTF.

This rearrangement joins TRBV9 to TRBJ2-5; D is uncertain. V shed 0 bases and J shed 5 bases, with 8 bases lying between them. The CDR3 spans 13 residues. Looked up from germline, CDR1 is SGDLS and CDR2 is YYNGEE. The CDR3 bases are TGTGCCAGCAGCGTAGACGTGCGGGAGACCCAGTACTTC. Translating gives CASSVDVRETQYF. Full variable domain (rest looked up from reference TRBV9 and TRBJ2-5): DSGVTQTPKHLITATGQRVTLRCSPRSGDLSVYWYQQSLDQGLQFLIQYYNGEERAKGNILERFSAQQFPDLHSELNLSSLELGDSALYFCASSVDVRETQYFGPGTRLLVL.

The gene calls are TRBV5-1 and TRBJ1-2, with D perhaps matching TRBD1 (5 bases). Per the germline V gene, CDR1 is SGHRS and CDR2 is YFSETQ. Trimming pared 7 bases from V and 0 bases from J, leaving 10 bases between. The CDR3 loop spans 13 amino acids. This chain's CDR3 is CASSRQTNYGYTF. Here the CDR3 DNA reads TGCGCCAGCTCACGACAGACTAACTATGGCTACACCTTC.

For this clone: At one boundary the junction diverges from the germline segment, which might be a read error. The chain is built from TRBV6-1 and TRBJ1-1; maybe TRBD1 (6 bases). CDR1 is MNHNS and CDR2 is SASEGT in the germline V gene. The CDR3 has 11 amino acids. The CDR3 sequence is CVGGAYTEAFF. DNA of the CDR3: TGCGTGGGGGGGGCGTACACTGAAGCTTTCTTT.

V is TRBV19 and J is TRBJ1-2; 8 bases line up with TRBD1. J was trimmed by 8 bases and V by 7 bases; bases with no gene match: 12. Germline CDR1 and CDR2: LNHDA and SQIVND (reference sequence). The CDR3 sequence is 14 residues long. The CDR3 is CASTTTGVRRGYTF. The CDR3 DNA reads TGTGCCAGTACGACGACAGGGGTTCGTCGGGGCTACACCTTC. Using reference TRBV19 and TRBJ1-2 for the parts outside the CDR3, the full variable domain is DGGITQSPKYLFRKEGQNVTLSCEQNLNHDAMYWYRQDPGQGLRLIYYSQIVNDFQKGDIAEGYSVSREKKESFPLTVTSAQKNPTAFYLCASTTTGVRRGYTFGSGTRLTVV.

V is TRBV15 and J is TRBJ1-1; possibly TRBD1 for D (6 bases). V dropped 4 bases and J dropped 0 bases, with 24 bases sitting between them. Germline V CDR1 and CDR2: LNHNV, YYDKDF (reference sequence). The CDR3 runs to 19 residues. The CDR3: CATSISGGAGRFMNTEAFF. Written as DNA, the CDR3 is TGTGCCACCAGCATTAGTGGGGGGGCAGGGAGATTCATGAACACTGAAGCTTTCTTT.

V usage is TRBV2 and J usage is TRBJ2-5, with 7 positions matching TRBD2. The CDR3 length is 17 residues. Germline V gene data show CDR1 as SNHLY and CDR2 as FYNNEI. V dropped 4 bases and J dropped 2; count of bases not matched to a gene: 13. CDR3 loop: CASSVTSSGSLQETQYF. Here the CDR3 DNA reads TGTGCCAGCAGTGTTACGTCTAGCGGCAGCCTGCAAGAGACCCAGTACTTC.

This sequence joins TRBV6-6 and TRBJ2-3; 9 bases fit TRBD2. V shed 5 bases and J 2 bases; nucleotides not matched to a gene: 8. Germline V gene data show CDR1 as MNHNY and CDR2 as SVGAGI (reference sequence). The CDR3 runs to 16 residues. CDR3 loop: CASSRKTSGYTDTQYF. The CDR3 coding sequence is TGTGCCAGCAGTCGCAAGACTAGCGGATACACAGATACGCAGTATTTT.

The chain combines TRBV4-2 with TRBJ1-1; D is uncertain. The CDR3 length is 14 residues. Trimming cost V 1 base and J 4 bases, with 10 bases left between them. Germline CDR1 LGHNA, CDR2 YNFKEQ. The chain's CDR3 is CASSQGRGGTEAFF. DNA for the CDR3: TGTGCCAGCAGCCAAGGTCGAGGAGGCACTGAAGCTTTCTTT.

This chain uses TRBV7-9 with TRBJ2-4; D is uncertain. Between the trimmed V and J ends, which lost 5 bases and 1 base, there was a span of 9 bases. The germline CDR1 and CDR2 sequences are SEHNR and FQNEAQ (reference sequence). This CDR3 contains 14 residues. CDR3 DNA: TGTGCCAGCAGCCGGTCTGAGGCCAAAAACATTCAGTACTTC. It is translated as CASSRSEAKNIQYF. Full variable domain (remainder filled in from reference TRBV7-9 and TRBJ2-4): DTGVSQNPRHKITKRGQNVTFRCDPISEHNRLYWYRQTLGQGPEFLTYFQNEAQLEKSRLLSDRFSAERPKGSFSTLEIQRTEQGDSAMYLCASSRSEAKNIQYFGAGTRLSVL.

This chain links TRBV27 with TRBJ1-1; D may be TRBD1 (5 bases). Trimming removed 0 bases from V and 1 base from J, with 12 bases in between. Germline CDR1 is MNHEY and CDR2 is SMNVEV (reference sequence). The CDR3 extends over 16 amino acids. CDR3 sequence reads: CASSLSQGSWNTEAFF. CDR3 sequence (DNA): TGTGCCAGCAGTTTATCGCAGGGTTCGTGGAACACTGAAGCTTTCTTT.

This clone appeared once. V gene TRBV9 combines with J gene TRBJ2-1, with 7 positions matching TRBD1. Germline V gene sequence: CDR1 SGDLS, CDR2 YYNGEE. After removal of 3 bases from V and 8 bases from J, the junction contained 20 bases not matched to a gene. The length of the CDR3 is 18 residues. Here the CDR3 DNA reads TGTGCCAGCAGCGATCCGTTTGGACAGGACGGTGCGTATGATGAGCAGTTCTTC. Encoded protein: CASSDPFGQDGAYDEQFF.

V is TRBV7-6 and J is TRBJ2-1, with 10 nucleotides matching TRBD1. CDR3 length: 15 residues. With V trimmed by 6 bases and J by 5 bases, 7 bases remained unmatched. Per germline, CDR1 SGHVS and CDR2 FNYEAQ. The CDR3 protein is CASSSRQGADNEQFF. CDR3 coding DNA: TGTGCCAGCAGTTCTCGACAGGGGGCGGACAATGAGCAGTTCTTC.

V and J are TRBV4-1 and TRBJ2-2; D is perhaps TRBD1 (6 bases). Germline V gene data show CDR1 as MGHRA and CDR2 as YSYEKL. Trimming stripped 8 bases from V and 3 bases from J, with 16 bases between. This CDR3 spans 15 amino acids. The CDR3 nucleotides read TGCGCCAGCCGATCAGGGGAGTACTACACCGGGGAGCTGTTTTTT. Translated, it gives CASRSGEYYTGELFF.

The V call is TRBV10-2, the J call TRBJ1-1; 8 positions agree with TRBD1. V lost 2 bases to trimming and J lost 4 bases; unmatched junction nucleotides: 0. This CDR3 has 13 residues. Germline CDR1 and CDR2: WSHSY and SAAADI. CDR3 sequence reads: CASSETGGTEAFF. CDR3 sequence (DNA): TGCGCCAGCAGTGAGACAGGGGGCACTGAAGCTTTCTTT.

The chain combines TRBV2 with TRBJ2-1, with 7 positions matching TRBD2. The V gene's germline CDR1 is SNHLY and CDR2 FYNNEI. This CDR3 is 15 amino acids long. Losses at the gene ends were 7 bases for V and 7 bases for J; bases not matched to a gene: 13. CDR3 bases: TGTGCCAGCACCGACGGCGCGGGGGATCGGAATGAGCAGTTCTTC. Encoded protein: CASTDGAGDRNEQFF.